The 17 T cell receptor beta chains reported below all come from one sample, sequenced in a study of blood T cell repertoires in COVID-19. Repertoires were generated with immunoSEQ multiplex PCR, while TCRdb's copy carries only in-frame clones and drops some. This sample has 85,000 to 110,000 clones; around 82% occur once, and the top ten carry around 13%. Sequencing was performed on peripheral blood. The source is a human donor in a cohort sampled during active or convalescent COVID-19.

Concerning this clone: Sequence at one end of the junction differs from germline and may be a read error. The CDR3 reads CASSFAGGADTQYF. Written as DNA, the CDR3 is TGTGCTAGCAGCTTTGCTGGCGGGGCAGATACGCAGTATTTT. The chain carries TRBV7-7 and TRBJ2-3, with TRBD2 as a possible D gene (6 bases). Looked up from germline, CDR1 is SSHAT and CDR2 is FNYEAQ (reference sequence). CDR3 length: 14 residues.

CDR3 nucleotides: TGTGCCAGCAGCCTCTACAGGGGGTCCACTGAAGCTTTCTTT. This encodes CASSLYRGSTEAFF. This chain joins TRBV5-4 and TRBJ1-1; 8 bases line up with TRBD1. The CDR3 has 14 amino acids. Germline V lookup: CDR1 SGHNT, CDR2 YYREEE (reference sequence). Trimming at V came to 4 bases and at J to 4 bases, leaving 6 bases not matched to a gene.

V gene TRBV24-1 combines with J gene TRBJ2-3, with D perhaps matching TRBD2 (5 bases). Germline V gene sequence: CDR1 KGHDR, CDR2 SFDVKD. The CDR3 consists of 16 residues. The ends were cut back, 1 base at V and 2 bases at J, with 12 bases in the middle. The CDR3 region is CATSDLKQTNTDTQYF. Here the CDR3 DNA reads TGTGCCACCAGTGATTTAAAGCAGACTAACACAGATACGCAGTATTTT.

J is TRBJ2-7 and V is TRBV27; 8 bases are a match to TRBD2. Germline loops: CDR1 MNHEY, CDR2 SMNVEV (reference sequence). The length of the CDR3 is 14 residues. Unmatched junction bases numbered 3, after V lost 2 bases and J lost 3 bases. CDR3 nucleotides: TGTGCCAGCAGTTTACTACGGGGGGGCTACGAGCAGTACTTC. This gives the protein CASSLLRGGYEQYF.

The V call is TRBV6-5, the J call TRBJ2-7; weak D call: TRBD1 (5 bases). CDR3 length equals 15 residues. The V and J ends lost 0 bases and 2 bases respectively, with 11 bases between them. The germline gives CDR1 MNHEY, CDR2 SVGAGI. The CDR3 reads CASSYSRTSTYEQYF. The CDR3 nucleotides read TGTGCCAGCAGTTACTCGAGGACATCTACCTACGAGCAGTACTTC.

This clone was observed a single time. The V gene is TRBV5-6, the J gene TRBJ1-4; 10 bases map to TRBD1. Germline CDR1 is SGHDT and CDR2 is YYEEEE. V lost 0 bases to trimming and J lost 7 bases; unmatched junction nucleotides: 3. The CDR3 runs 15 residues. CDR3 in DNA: TGTGCCAGCAGCTTGGCCGGGACAGGGGCTGAAAAACTGTTTTTT. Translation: CASSLAGTGAEKLFF.

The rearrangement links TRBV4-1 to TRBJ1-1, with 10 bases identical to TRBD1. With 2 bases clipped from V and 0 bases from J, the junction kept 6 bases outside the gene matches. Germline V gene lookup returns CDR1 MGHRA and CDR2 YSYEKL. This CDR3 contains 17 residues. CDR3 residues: CASSQIRTGGMNTEAFF. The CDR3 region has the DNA TGCGCCAGCAGCCAAATTCGGACAGGGGGAATGAACACTGAAGCTTTCTTT.

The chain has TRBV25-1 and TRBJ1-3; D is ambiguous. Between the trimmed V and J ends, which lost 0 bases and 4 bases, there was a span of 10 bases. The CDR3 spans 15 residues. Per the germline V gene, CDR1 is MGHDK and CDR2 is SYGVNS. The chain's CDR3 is CASSEYEGGGNTIYF. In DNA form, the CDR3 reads TGTGCCAGCAGTGAATATGAAGGAGGAGGAAACACCATATATTTT.

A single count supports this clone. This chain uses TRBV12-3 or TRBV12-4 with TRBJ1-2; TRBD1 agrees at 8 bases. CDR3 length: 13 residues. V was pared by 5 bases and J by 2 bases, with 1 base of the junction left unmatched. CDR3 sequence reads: CASSRQGNYGYTF. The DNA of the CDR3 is TGTGCCAGCAGTAGACAGGGGAACTATGGCTACACCTTC.

CDR3 sequence (DNA): TGCGCCAGCAGCTTCCAGGAAGCTAACTATGGCTACACCTTC. Translating it yields CASSFQEANYGYTF. This sequence joins TRBV5-1 and TRBJ1-2; D gene uncertain. The germline V and J ends were trimmed by 2 bases and 0 bases, with 8 bases remaining between them. CDR1 is SGHRS and CDR2 is YFSETQ in the germline V gene. The CDR3 covers 14 residues.

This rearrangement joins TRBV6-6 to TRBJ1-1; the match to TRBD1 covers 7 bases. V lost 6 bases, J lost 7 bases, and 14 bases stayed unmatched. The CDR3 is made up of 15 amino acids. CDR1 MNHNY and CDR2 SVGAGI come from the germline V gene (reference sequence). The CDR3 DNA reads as TGTGCCAGCAGCCGATCCGGGACAGCTGGTTATGAAGCTTTCTTT. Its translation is CASSRSGTAGYEAFF.

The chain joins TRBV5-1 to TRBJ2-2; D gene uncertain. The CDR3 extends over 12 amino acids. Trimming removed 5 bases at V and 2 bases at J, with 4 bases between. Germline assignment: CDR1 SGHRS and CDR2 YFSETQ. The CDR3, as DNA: TGCGCCAGCAGTTTAAACACCGGGGAGCTGTTTTTT. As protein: CASSLNTGELFF.

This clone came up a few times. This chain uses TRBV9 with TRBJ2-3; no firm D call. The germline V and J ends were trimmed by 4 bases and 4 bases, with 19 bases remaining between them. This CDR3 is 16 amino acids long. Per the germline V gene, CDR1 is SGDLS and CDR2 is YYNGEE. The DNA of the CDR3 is TGTGCCAGCAGCCCCTCTTCGCCTACCCCCGCAGATACGCAGTATTTT. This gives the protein CASSPSSPTPADTQYF.

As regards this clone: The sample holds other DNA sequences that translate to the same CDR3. CDR3 nucleotides: TGTGCCAGCAGTGAAGCGAGGACAGGGATCTATGGCTACACCTTC. Encoded protein: CASSEARTGIYGYTF. The rearrangement links TRBV2 to TRBJ1-2, with TRBD1 matching 8 bases. Germline V gives CDR1 SNHLY, CDR2 FYNNEI. Trimming took 0 bases from V and 4 from J; bases not matched to a gene: 4. The CDR3 sequence is 15 residues long.

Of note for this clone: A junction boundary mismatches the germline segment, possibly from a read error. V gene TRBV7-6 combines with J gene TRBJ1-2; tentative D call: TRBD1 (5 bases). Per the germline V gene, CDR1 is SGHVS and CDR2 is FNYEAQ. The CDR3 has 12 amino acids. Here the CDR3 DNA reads TGTGCCAGCAGCCCCCTAGTGCCGTCGGGGGGCTTC. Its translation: CASSPLVPSGGF.

The CDR3, as DNA: TGTGCCAGCAGACAGGACAGGGGGCATGGGGAGCTGTTTTTT. Encoded protein: CASRQDRGHGELFF. The genes are TRBV27 and TRBJ2-2, with 11 bases that match TRBD1. Germline trimming cut 6 bases from V and 8 bases from J; bases unmatched to any gene: 5. Looked up from germline, CDR1 is MNHEY and CDR2 is SMNVEV (reference sequence). The CDR3 sequence is 14 residues long.

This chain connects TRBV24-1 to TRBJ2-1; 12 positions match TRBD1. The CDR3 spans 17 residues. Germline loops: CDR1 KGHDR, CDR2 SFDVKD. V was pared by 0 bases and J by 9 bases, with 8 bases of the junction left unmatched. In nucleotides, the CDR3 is TGTGCCACCAGTGATTTGCAGGGACAGGGGGCCTTCGGTGAGCAGTTCTTC. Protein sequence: CATSDLQGQGAFGEQFF.